One and the same sample provided the 20 T cell receptor beta chains below, sequenced in a study of T cell repertoires in cytomegalovirus infection. TCRdb processed the reads anew with MiXCR; each CDR3 protein has one entry. Among around 570,000 distinct CDR3 sequences listed, approximately 40% were seen once. What these receptors recognize is not known. This specimen was cultured PBMCs, taken from culture after CMV antigen stimulation. All receptors come from a human donor in good health (CMV status not recorded). Some clones in this sample may be carry-over from other donors' samples.

The V gene is TRBV6-1, the J gene TRBJ1-1; 8 bases line up with TRBD1. CDR1 is MNHNS, CDR2 SASEGT, per germline. The CDR3 is 15 residues long. J lost 1 base, V lost 5 bases, and 6 bases had no gene match. The CDR3 spells CASSTGQAGNTEAFF. CDR3 DNA sequence: TGTGCCAGCAGTACGGGACAGGCGGGGAACACTGAAGCTTTCTTT.

The chain joins TRBV27 to TRBJ2-7; D gene ambiguous. V was trimmed by 6 bases and J by 1 base, leaving 13 bases between them. The germline CDR1 and CDR2 sequences are MNHEY and SMNVEV (reference sequence). This CDR3 is 14 amino acids long. The CDR3 loop reads CASSPKTASYEQYF. The CDR3, as DNA: TGTGCCAGCAGCCCTAAAACAGCATCCTACGAGCAGTACTTC.

This clonotype occurred a few times. This chain links TRBV7-2 with TRBJ2-1, with 8 bases identical to TRBD1. This CDR3 region has 14 residues. Germline CDR1 is SGHTA and CDR2 is FQGNSA. V shed 5 bases, J shed 10 bases, and the junction held 10 bases outside the gene matches. CDR3 loop: CASSTDRGRAEQFF. The CDR3 DNA follows: TGTGCCAGCAGCACAGACAGGGGCCGAGCAGAGCAGTTCTTC.

This clonotype was detected a few times. The rearrangement joins TRBV20-1 to TRBJ1-2; 10 nucleotides align to TRBD1. The J segment lost 0 bases and the V segment lost 5 bases, leaving 12 bases of the junction unmatched. Looked up from germline, CDR1 is DFQATT and CDR2 is SNEGSKA (reference sequence). The CDR3 length is 17 residues. The CDR3 region is CSAYGDRGGEANYGYTF. In DNA form, the CDR3 reads TGCAGTGCTTATGGGGACAGGGGTGGGGAGGCTAACTATGGCTACACCTTC.

This clonotype was recorded a few times. This chain joins TRBV7-8 and TRBJ1-5; weak D call: TRBD1 (5 bases). CDR3 size: 15 residues. Germline V gene data show CDR1 as SGHVS and CDR2 as FQNEAQ. The V gene lost 0 bases and the J gene lost 4 bases, with 10 bases spanning the gap. DNA of the CDR3: TGTGCCAGCAGCTTAGCGCGGGGGACGAATCAGCCCCAGCATTTT. As protein: CASSLARGTNQPQHF. The whole variable domain, filled in from reference TRBV7-8 and TRBJ1-5, reads GAGVSQSPRYKVAKRGQDVALRCDPISGHVSLFWYQQALGQGPEFLTYFQNEAQLDKSGLPSDRFFAERPEGSVSTLKIQRTQQEDSAVYLCASSLARGTNQPQHFGDGTRLSIL.

This chain links TRBV29-1 with TRBJ2-3; 13 bases map to TRBD2. The CDR3 extends over 13 amino acids. Losses at the gene ends were 6 bases for V and 4 bases for J; bases not matched to a gene: 1. Germline V gene lookup returns CDR1 SQVTM and CDR2 ANQGSEA. The chain's CDR3 is CSVGTSGADTQYF. CDR3 DNA sequence: TGCAGCGTCGGGACTAGCGGGGCAGATACGCAGTATTTT.

This clonotype was observed at least ten times. This chain uses TRBV7-2 with TRBJ1-6; D is possibly TRBD1 (6 bases). V lost 2 bases and J 7 bases, leaving 12 bases between the germline ends. CDR1 is SGHTA, CDR2 FQGNSA, per germline. The CDR3 is made up of 15 amino acids. CDR3 residues: CASSLSGGMNSPLHF. Here the CDR3 DNA reads TGTGCCAGCAGCTTAAGCGGGGGCATGAATTCACCCCTCCACTTT.

V and J are TRBV7-9 and TRBJ2-1; 8 nucleotides agree with TRBD2. Unmatched junction bases numbered 6, after V lost 10 bases and J lost 4 bases. The CDR3 has 13 amino acids. The germline V gene encodes CDR1 SEHNR and CDR2 FQNEAQ (reference sequence). Written as DNA, the CDR3 is TGTGCCATGAGGAGCGGGGGATACAATGAGCAGTTCTTC. Translating gives CAMRSGGYNEQFF.

The V and J genes are TRBV20-1 and TRBJ2-7; a weak D match, TRBD2 (7 bases). Germline assignment: CDR1 DFQATT and CDR2 SNEGSKA (reference sequence). CDR3 length: 17 amino acids. The ends were cut back, 2 bases at V and 0 bases at J, with 20 bases in the middle. CDR3 sequence reads: CSARTGEGGLSSYEQYF. CDR3 coding DNA: TGCAGTGCTAGAACGGGGGAGGGGGGACTGAGCTCCTACGAGCAGTACTTC.

This chain links TRBV7-3 with TRBJ2-7, with TRBD2 identical over 8 bases. The CDR3 has 16 residues. Per the germline V gene, CDR1 is SGHTA and CDR2 is FQGTGA. V trimming: 2 bases; J trimming: 5 bases; junction bases outside the gene matches: 11. The DNA for the CDR3 is TGTGCCAGCAGCTTATCAAGCGGGAGCCCCGCGGACGAGCAGTACTTC. Translated: CASSLSSGSPADEQYF.

The CDR3 spells CASRDRGYNSPLHF. CDR3 in DNA: TGTGCCAGCCGTGACAGGGGCTATAATTCACCCCTCCACTTT. The chain has TRBV27 and TRBJ1-6, with 8 bases that match TRBD1. This CDR3 spans 14 amino acids. V was pared by 8 bases and J by 3 bases, with 3 bases of the junction left unmatched. In germline, CDR1 is MNHEY, CDR2 SMNVEV (reference sequence).

This clonotype was counted a few times. The chain uses TRBV12-3 or TRBV12-4 and TRBJ2-1, with a weak D call TRBD1 (5 bases). The V and J ends lost 5 bases and 5 bases respectively, with 7 bases between them. This CDR3 has 12 amino acids. This chain's CDR3 is CASSDSHNEQFF. CDR3 in DNA: TGTGCCAGCAGTGACAGCCACAATGAGCAGTTCTTC.

The V gene is TRBV7-9, the J gene TRBJ2-1; 9 nucleotides match TRBD2. Germline V gene lookup returns CDR1 SEHNR and CDR2 FQNEAQ (reference sequence). V gave up 0 bases and J gave up 10 bases; unmatched junction bases: 7. The CDR3 is 15 amino acids. Here the CDR3 reads CASSLAGTSPREQFF. CDR3 coding DNA: TGTGCCAGCAGCTTAGCCGGGACTAGCCCCCGGGAGCAGTTCTTC.

This clonotype showed up many times. The chain employs TRBV7-6 and TRBJ1-5, with a possible D match to TRBD1 (6 bases). The V end was cut by 5 bases, the J end by 9 bases, with 17 bases between. This CDR3 contains 14 residues. Germline CDR1 SGHVS, CDR2 FNYEAQ. In DNA form, the CDR3 reads TGTGCCAGCAGCCCCGGGGGCTTTTACGGGCCCCAGCATTTT. This codes for CASSPGGFYGPQHF.

This clonotype has a handful of counts. The V and J genes are TRBV5-4 and TRBJ1-4; D is unresolved. V dropped 4 bases and J dropped 2 bases, with 18 bases sitting between them. This CDR3 comprises 17 residues. Germline V CDR1 and CDR2: SGHNT, YYREEE (reference sequence). The CDR3 DNA is TGTGCCAGCAGCCCGGAACCGAGGCAAGATACTAATGAAAAACTGTTTTTT. Translating gives CASSPEPRQDTNEKLFF. Supplemented by reference TRBV5-4 and TRBJ1-4, the full variable domain reads ETGVTQSPTHLIKTRGQQVTLRCSSQSGHNTVSWYQQALGQGPQFIFQYYREEENGRGNFPPRFSGLQFPNYSSELNVNALELDDSALYLCASSPEPRQDTNEKLFFGSGTQLSVL.

This clonotype was observed a single time. The chain recombines TRBV12-3 or TRBV12-4 with TRBJ2-6; maybe TRBD2 (5 bases). The CDR3 spans 14 residues. Trimming pared 5 bases from V and 5 bases from J, leaving 10 bases between. The chain's CDR3 is CASSDGSRANVLTF. In DNA, the CDR3 is TGTGCCAGCAGTGATGGGAGTAGGGCCAACGTCCTGACTTTC.

J is TRBJ2-1 and V is TRBV3-1, with unresolved D. V gave up 1 base and J gave up 5 bases, with 9 bases separating them. CDR3 length: 14 residues. Germline loops: CDR1 LGHDT, CDR2 YNNKEL (reference sequence). The CDR3 nucleotides are TGTGCCAGCAGCCAAGCAAGCACCAACAATGAGCAGTTCTTC. Translation gives CASSQASTNNEQFF.

This chain uses TRBV20-1 with TRBJ2-3; 9 positions agree with TRBD2. The CDR3 runs 15 residues. CDR1 and CDR2 from the germline V gene are DFQATT and SNEGSKA (reference sequence). V was clipped by 6 bases and J by 2 bases; unmatched bases: 9. The CDR3 sequence: CSAHTEREVTDTQYF. The DNA of the CDR3 is TGCAGTGCGCATACAGAGCGGGAGGTCACAGATACGCAGTATTTT.

The V call is TRBV7-2, the J call TRBJ1-6; D is unclear. The germline gives CDR1 SGHTA, CDR2 FQGNSA. Trimming pared 4 bases from V and 9 bases from J, leaving 19 bases between. The CDR3 sequence is 16 residues long. The CDR3 DNA follows: TGTGCCAGCAGCTCCCGTGAACAGACTTTAGGTTCACCCCTCCACTTT. It codes for CASSSREQTLGSPLHF.

The chain combines TRBV7-6 with TRBJ2-1; a weak D match, TRBD2 (5 bases). CDR3 length equals 14 residues. Germline lookup yields CDR1 SGHVS and CDR2 FNYEAQ. V was cut by 3 bases and J by 6 bases, with 12 bases left in between. This CDR3 reads CASSFKRVGNEQFF. The CDR3 DNA reads as TGTGCCAGCAGCTTCAAGAGGGTGGGCAATGAGCAGTTCTTC.